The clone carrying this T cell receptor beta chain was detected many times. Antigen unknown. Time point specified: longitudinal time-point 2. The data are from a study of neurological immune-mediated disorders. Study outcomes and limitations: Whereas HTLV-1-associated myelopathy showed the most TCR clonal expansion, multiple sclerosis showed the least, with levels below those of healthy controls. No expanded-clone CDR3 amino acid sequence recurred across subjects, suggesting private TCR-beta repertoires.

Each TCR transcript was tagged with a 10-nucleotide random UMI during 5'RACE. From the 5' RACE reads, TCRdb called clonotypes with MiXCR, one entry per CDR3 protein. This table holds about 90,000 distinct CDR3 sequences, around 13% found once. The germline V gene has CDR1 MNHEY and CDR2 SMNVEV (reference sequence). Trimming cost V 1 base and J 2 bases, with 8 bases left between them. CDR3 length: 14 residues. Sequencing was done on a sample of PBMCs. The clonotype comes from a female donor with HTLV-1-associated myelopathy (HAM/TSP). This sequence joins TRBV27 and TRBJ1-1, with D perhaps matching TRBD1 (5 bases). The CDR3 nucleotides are TGTGCCAGCAGTTTATTTCAGGGAAACACTGAAGCTTTCTTT. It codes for CASSLFQGNTEAFF.